In this sample, the clone carrying this T cell receptor (beta chain) turned up a few times. This sample is part of a study of blood T cells in healthy people across ages. With a J-beta primer mix and a sample-barcoded 5' primer, a second PCR ran roughly 6 to 12 cycles. Each cDNA molecule was tagged by a template-switch adaptor that had 12 random nucleotides. TCRdb re-called the 5' RACE reads with MiXCR, one entry per CDR3 protein. The sample records 650,000 to 900,000 distinct CDR3 sequences, about 62% being singletons. This CDR3 has 14 amino acids. Trimming took off 0 bases at V and 5 bases at J, with 11 bases between the two ends. Germline V gene sequence: CDR1 LGHNA, CDR2 YSLEER.

The receptor comes from a man under 40 in good health. Sequencing used blood. This sequence joins TRBV4-3 and TRBJ2-7, with a possible D match to TRBD2 (5 bases). The CDR3 sequence is CASSQDLGVNEQYF. The CDR3 nucleotides read TGCGCCAGCAGCCAAGATCTCGGGGTGAACGAGCAGTACTTC.